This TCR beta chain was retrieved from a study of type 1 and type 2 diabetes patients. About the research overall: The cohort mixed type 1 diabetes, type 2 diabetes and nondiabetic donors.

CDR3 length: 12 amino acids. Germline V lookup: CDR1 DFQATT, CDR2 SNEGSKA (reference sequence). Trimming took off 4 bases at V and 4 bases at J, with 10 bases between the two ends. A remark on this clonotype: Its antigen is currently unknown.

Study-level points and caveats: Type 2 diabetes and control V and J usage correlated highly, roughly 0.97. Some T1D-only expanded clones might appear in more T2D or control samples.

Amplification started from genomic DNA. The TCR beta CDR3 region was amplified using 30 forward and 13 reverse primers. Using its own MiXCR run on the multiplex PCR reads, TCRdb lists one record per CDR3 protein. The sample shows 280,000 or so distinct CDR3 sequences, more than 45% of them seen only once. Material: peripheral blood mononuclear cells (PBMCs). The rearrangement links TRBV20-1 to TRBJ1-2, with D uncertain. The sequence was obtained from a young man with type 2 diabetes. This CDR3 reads CSATPEIYGYTF. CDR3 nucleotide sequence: TGCAGTGCTACCCCCGAAATCTATGGCTACACCTTC.